This TCR beta chain was recovered during a study of OX40 agonist ivuxolimab in advanced cancers. Study-level background: Allowance was made for prior anti-PD-1, anti-PD-L1 or anti-CTLA-4 therapy, and roughly 39% had some. The study's findings and limits: Partial responders at 0.1-3.0 mg/kg had among the lowest clonal expansion.

V was pared by 3 bases and J by 2 bases, with 10 bases between. Germline CDR1 is KGHSH and CDR2 is LQKENI. There are 14 residues in the CDR3. Turning to this clone: The target antigen is unknown.

The method was immunoSEQ multiplex PCR; TCRdb's version includes in-frame clones alone and lacks a portion of them. The repertoire holds 45,000 to 65,000 clones, with roughly four fifths as singletons. This chain links TRBV18 with TRBJ1-2, with D hard to call. The sample consisted of CD4+ or CD8+ T cells sorted from blood, taken in a trial of the OX40 agonist ivuxolimab. The receptor comes from an adult with an advanced solid tumor such as melanoma, head and neck, liver or kidney cancer. The CDR3 DNA reads as TGTGCCAGCTCACCCGGGTTGAGCAACTATGGCTACACCTTC. This codes for CASSPGLSNYGYTF.